This T cell receptor (beta chain) comes out of a study of cytomegalovirus exposure and HLA in healthy donors. Across the whole study: Most donors, about 82% of approximately 400 genotyped, fell in the Caucasian-associated ancestry cluster. Study conclusions and caveats: According to a later analysis, most TCR beta chains associated with CMV appeared HLA-restricted.

Germline V lookup: CDR1 SGHDT, CDR2 YYEEEE. There are 17 residues in the CDR3. V lost 3 bases, J lost 5 bases, and 16 bases stayed unmatched. Amplification used 60 Vbeta primers and 13 Jbeta primers. Profiled with immunoSEQ multiplex PCR; TCRdb holds only in-frame clones, not every one. The repertoire includes 200,000 or so clones, approximately 80% of them detected once, and 0.71% sits in the top ten. In regard to this clone: Its antigen remains unidentified.

The TCR sequence derives from a boy between 2 and 10 years old in good health and CMV-seronegative. The V gene is TRBV5-6, the J gene TRBJ1-2; 7 bases are a match to TRBD1. Material: PBMCs. The CDR3 reads CASSSGRGQLGLYGYTF. CDR3 nucleotide sequence: TGTGCCAGCAGCTCGGGCCGGGGACAGCTCGGACTTTATGGCTACACCTTC. The complete variable domain, with remaining parts taken from reference TRBV5-6 and TRBJ1-2, reads DAGVTQSPTHLIKTRGQQVTLRCSPKSGHDTVSWYQQALGQGPQFIFQYYEEEERQRGNFPDRFSGHQFPNYSSELNVNALLLGDSALYLCASSSGRGQLGLYGYTFGSGTRLTVV.